These 31 T cell receptor beta chains were all obtained from the same sample, sequenced in a study of tumor-infiltrating lymphocytes in primary liver carcinoma. Reverse transcription of approximately 520 ng total RNA with a constant-region primer produced TCR beta cDNA. Nested multiplex PCR, run for three rounds with slightly modified ARM-PCR, yielded TCR beta libraries. Both of the initial two PCR rounds ran for around 9 cycles and employed TRBV1-TRBV30 forward primers alongside a C-beta reverse primer. TCRdb re-called the multiplex PCR reads with MiXCR, one entry per CDR3 protein. The data hold hundreds of thousands of distinct CDR3 sequences, with 45% to 70% observed a single time. Unsorted whole blood yielded blood RNA, and germline DNA was extracted as well. What was sequenced was peripheral blood. These receptors were obtained from a woman aged 30 to 39 with primary liver carcinoma and hepatitis B virus infection.

This clonotype was seen repeatedly, ten times or more. The V call is TRBV6-6, the J call TRBJ1-2; D possibly corresponds to TRBD1 (6 bases). Trimming left V 6 bases short and J 6 bases short, with 17 bases between. The CDR3 is 14 residues long. CDR1 MNHNY and CDR2 SVGAGI come from the germline V gene (reference sequence). CDR3 residues: CASRPSGGADGYTF. CDR3 bases: TGTGCCAGCAGACCCTCCGGGGGGGCTGATGGCTACACCTTC.

The rearrangement joins TRBV4-1 to TRBJ2-3, with unresolved D. Germline CDR1 and CDR2: MGHRA and YSYEKL. There are 16 residues in the CDR3. The V end was cut by 1 base, the J end by 4 bases, with 15 bases between. CDR3 sequence reads: CASSQVPTRTADTQYF. CDR3 sequence (DNA): TGCGCCAGCAGCCAAGTTCCTACCCGCACCGCAGATACGCAGTATTTT.

This clonotype has more than one count but fewer than ten. The chain uses TRBV5-5 and TRBJ2-3, with 15 bases lining up with TRBD2. The junction had 3 bases not matched to a gene; V was cut back by 5 bases and J by 5 bases. Looked up from germline, CDR1 is SGHKS and CDR2 is YYEKEE (reference sequence). This CDR3 is 15 amino acids long. Here the CDR3 DNA reads TGTGCCAGCAGAGGGGGACTAGCGGGAGGAGATACGCAGTATTTT. Amino acid sequence: CASRGGLAGGDTQYF.

The J gene is TRBJ2-3, the V gene TRBV14, with D uncertain. Trimming pared 5 bases from V and 0 bases from J, leaving 12 bases between. The CDR3 is made up of 15 amino acids. CDR1 and CDR2 (germline): SGHDN, FVKESK. The CDR3 protein is CASSSRSVSTDTQYF. CDR3 bases: TGTGCCAGCAGCTCCAGGTCAGTTAGCACAGATACGCAGTATTTT.

This clonotype has only a few counts. The V and J genes are TRBV28 and TRBJ1-5, with TRBD1 as a possible D gene (6 bases). V was pared by 2 bases and J by 4 bases, with 12 bases between. The germline CDR1 and CDR2 sequences are MDHEN and SYDVKM. This CDR3 comprises 15 residues. CDR3 in amino acids: CASSLLGALNQPQHF. The CDR3 coding sequence is TGTGCCAGCAGTTTACTGGGGGCCCTAAATCAGCCCCAGCATTTT. Variable domain in full (rest from reference TRBV28 and TRBJ1-5): DVKVTQSSRYLVKRTGEKVFLECVQDMDHENMFWYRQDPGLGLRLIYFSYDVKMKEKGDIPEGYSVSREKKERFSLILESASTNQTSMYLCASSLLGALNQPQHFGDGTRLSIL.

A note on this clonotype: A clone one base away is much larger, so this may be a read error. The CDR3 reads CASIYSGRYAVELFF. CDR3 in DNA: TGTGCCAGCATTTATAGCGGGAGGTACGCCGTGGAGCTGTTTTTT. The J gene is TRBJ2-2, the V gene TRBV12-3 or TRBV12-4; TRBD2 aligns across 10 bases. This CDR3 is 15 amino acids long. V lost 7 bases and J lost 10; bases outside the gene matches: 12.

Note on this clonotype: At one end, the junction sequence differs from germline, possibly due to a read error. The chain has TRBV4-2 and TRBJ2-5; D may be TRBD2 (6 bases). The CDR3 extends over 16 amino acids. CDR1 is LGHNA and CDR2 is YNFKEQ in the germline V gene. The CDR3 reads CASNQGSGGRQETQYF. Written as DNA, the CDR3 is TGTGCCAGCAACCAAGGATCAGGAGGGAGACAAGAGACCCAGTACTTC.

This clonotype has a count of ten or more. The chain recombines TRBV6-2 or TRBV6-3 with TRBJ2-5; the D call may be TRBD1 or TRBD2 (6 bases each). Germline lookup yields CDR1 MNHEY and CDR2 SVGEGT. Trimming cost V 2 bases and J 1 base, with 11 bases left between them. The CDR3 loop spans 15 amino acids. Written as DNA, the CDR3 is TGTGCCAGCAGTTACCAAGGGGGGCTCCAAGAGACCCAGTACTTC. As protein: CASSYQGGLQETQYF.

Note on this clonotype: A read error may explain this, as a much larger clone is one base away. The chain uses TRBV10-2 and TRBJ2-7; D remains unclear. The CDR3 contains 12 residues. CDR1 is WSHSY, CDR2 SAAADI, per germline. V was trimmed by 2 bases and J by 6 bases, leaving 8 bases between them. Here the CDR3 reads CASSEASCEQYF. The CDR3 coding sequence is TGCGCCAGCAGTGAGGCGAGCTGCGAGCAGTACTTC.

Concerning this clonotype itself: One end of the junction varies from germline; a read error may be responsible. The V and J genes are TRBV5-5 and TRBJ2-1; no clear D gene. The germline V gene has CDR1 SGHKS and CDR2 YYEKEE (reference sequence). The CDR3 extends over 16 amino acids. Here the CDR3 DNA reads TGTGCCAGCAGCTTCTCCTTCACCCTCTCCTACAATGAGCAGTTATTC. Its translation is CASSFSFTLSYNEQLF.

This clonotype occurred many times. The chain recombines TRBV12-3 or TRBV12-4 with TRBJ2-6; D is possibly TRBD2 (6 bases). This CDR3 has 17 amino acids. Between the trimmed V and J ends, which lost 4 bases and 0 bases, there was a span of 13 bases. The CDR3 loop reads CASSYRQGLSGANVLTF. CDR3 nucleotides: TGTGCCAGCAGTTACAGGCAGGGACTCTCTGGGGCCAACGTCCTGACTTTC.

V usage is TRBV28 and J usage is TRBJ1-2, with TRBD1 matching over 8 bases. Trimming at V came to 6 bases and at J to 9 bases, leaving 9 bases not matched to a gene. CDR3 length: 13 amino acids. Germline V lookup: CDR1 MDHEN, CDR2 SYDVKM. CDR3 nucleotide sequence: TGTGCCAGCAGAACAGGGGGACCTTATAGCTACACCTTC. Translating gives CASRTGGPYSYTF.

This clonotype turned up a few times. J is TRBJ2-7 and V is TRBV5-5, with D uncertain. This CDR3 is built from 12 residues. Germline CDR1 and CDR2: SGHKS and YYEKEE (reference sequence). Trimming shortened V by 4 bases and J by 3 bases, and 8 bases separated the two germline ends. The CDR3 protein is CASSLSDYEQYF. The CDR3 bases are TGTGCCAGCAGCCTCTCGGACTACGAGCAGTACTTC.

The J gene is TRBJ1-1, the V gene TRBV30; no definite D call. Trimming took 3 bases from V and 1 from J, leaving 15 bases between them. The CDR3 has 15 residues. From germline, CDR1 is GTSNPN and CDR2 SVGIG (reference sequence). In DNA, the CDR3 is TGTGCCTGGAGAGTACCGCGTGGGAGGAACACTGAAGCTTTCTTT. It yields the protein CAWRVPRGRNTEAFF.

The chain carries TRBV6-2 or TRBV6-3 and TRBJ2-1; no firm D call. Germline values: CDR1 MNHEY, CDR2 SVGEGT. The V end lost 8 bases, the J end lost 12 bases, and 14 bases lay between the germline ends. The CDR3 contains 11 residues. The CDR3 nucleotides are TGTGCCAGCGGTGACGGCGATGCGCAGTTCTTC. The encoded protein is CASGDGDAQFF.

About this clonotype itself: Just one base apart from a much larger clone, this may be a read error. V usage is TRBV6-6 and J usage is TRBJ1-6; TRBD1 matches 11 bases. Per the germline V gene, CDR1 is MNHNY and CDR2 is SVGAGI (reference sequence). This CDR3 has 14 residues. The CDR3: CVSRGDRGNSPLHF. In DNA form, the CDR3 reads TGTGTCAGCAGGGGGGACAGGGGGAATTCACCCCTCCACTTT.

In regard to this clonotype: Given the absence of the conserved phenylalanine or tryptophan at the CDR3 end, a read error is likely. The DNA is omitted, as the CDR3 cannot be located on it reliably, and the CDR3 follows TCRdb's listing. This chain joins TRBV30 and TRBJ2-1; the D call of TRBD2 is as the table states it, not checked on the DNA. The CDR3 spans 12 amino acids, including both terminal residues. Germline values: CDR1 GTSNPN, CDR2 SVGIG (reference sequence). The CDR3 reads CAWTPRGGSPLL.

This clonotype has ten or more counts. The J gene is TRBJ2-3, the V gene TRBV12-3 or TRBV12-4, with no clear D. CDR3 length: 12 residues. Trimming left V 8 bases short and J 0 bases short, with 6 bases between. The CDR3 DNA is TGTGCCAGCGGATTTAGCACAGATACGCAGTATTTT. Translating it yields CASGFSTDTQYF.

The chain links TRBV20-1 to TRBJ1-5; no definite D call. Per germline, CDR1 DFQATT and CDR2 SNEGSKA (reference sequence). V lost 5 bases and J lost 1, with 12 bases in between. This CDR3 has 14 amino acids. As DNA, the CDR3 is TGCAGTGCTCGTTCAACAGTAAGCAATCAGCCCCAGCATTTT. This translates into CSARSTVSNQPQHF.

The CDR3 DNA is TGCGCCAGCAGCCGAAAGACCGGGAGAATGGATGAGCAGTTCTTC. It codes for CASSRKTGRMDEQFF. The J gene is TRBJ2-1, the V gene TRBV4-3, with D possibly matching TRBD2 (6 bases). The germline V gene encodes CDR1 LGHNA and CDR2 YSLEER. The CDR3 contains 15 residues. Trimming left V 4 bases short and J 8 bases short, with 18 bases between.

This clonotype showed up many times. J is TRBJ2-2 and V is TRBV11-3, with TRBD2 matching over 7 bases. This CDR3 is 18 amino acids long. Germline lookup yields CDR1 SGHNT and CDR2 YENEEA. The V and J ends lost 6 bases and 6 bases, in that order; junction bases with no gene match: 19. In DNA form, the CDR3 reads TGTGCCAGCAGTTTCGGGGGACTACAGAGGGATAGGGCCGGGGAGCTGTTTTTT. It translates to CASSFGGLQRDRAGELFF.

To note about this clonotype: This may arise from a read error, as a much more abundant clone is one base away. The chain joins TRBV29-1 to TRBJ2-7; D remains ambiguous. Per the germline V gene, CDR1 is SQVTM and CDR2 is ANQGSEA. The CDR3 sequence is 15 residues long. V lost 4 bases and J lost 6, with 22 bases in between. The CDR3 DNA reads TGCAGCGTTGTTGGTCCGGCGGCGGTGAACCTCGAGCAGTACTTC. Protein sequence: CSVVGPAAVNLEQYF.

The rearrangement uses TRBV30 and TRBJ1-3; 7 nucleotides match TRBD1. Losses at the gene ends were 6 bases for V and 4 bases for J; bases not matched to a gene: 9. CDR1 is GTSNPN and CDR2 is SVGIG in the germline V gene (reference sequence). The CDR3 covers 14 residues. The DNA of the CDR3 is TGTGCCTGCGCCCGGGACAGAACCGGAAACACCATATATTTT. This gives the protein CACARDRTGNTIYF. Full variable domain (missing parts from reference TRBV30 and TRBJ1-3): SQTIHQWPATLVQPVGSPLSLECTVEGTSNPNLYWYRQAAGRGLQLLFYSVGIGQISSEVPQNLSASRPQDRQFILSSKKLLLSDSGFYLCACARDRTGNTIYFGEGSWLTVV.

The genes are TRBV12-3 or TRBV12-4 and TRBJ2-1, with 8 bases that match TRBD2. The CDR3 extends over 14 amino acids. The trim removed 6 bases at V and 7 bases at J, leaving 8 bases unmatched. The chain's CDR3 is CASRYSGTSNEQFF. CDR3 DNA: TGTGCCAGCAGGTACTCGGGGACTAGTAATGAGCAGTTCTTC.

This clonotype appeared many times. CDR3 in DNA: TGTGCCAGCAGTGACCCCCGGACAGGGCAAGACACCATATATTTT. It specifies CASSDPRTGQDTIYF. The V gene is TRBV6-1, the J gene TRBJ1-3; 8 bases map to TRBD1. Per the germline V gene, CDR1 is MNHNS and CDR2 is SASEGT. CDR3 length: 15 residues. Unmatched junction bases numbered 9, after V lost 3 bases and J lost 8 bases.

The chain is built from TRBV5-5 and TRBJ2-3; TRBD2 matches at 10 bases. The CDR3 sequence is 17 residues long. Trimming took 1 base from V and 5 from J; bases not matched to a gene: 10. Germline lookup yields CDR1 SGHKS and CDR2 YYEKEE (reference sequence). The CDR3 DNA reads as TGTGCCAGCAGCTTGTTGGGCTCGAGCGGGAGGGTAGATACGCAGTATTTT. Its translation is CASSLLGSSGRVDTQYF.

This clonotype showed up just once. Compared with germline, one end of the junction differs, possibly owing to a read error. The V gene is TRBV29-1, the J gene TRBJ2-5; tentatively, D is TRBD1 (5 bases). The CDR3 runs 16 residues. Germline V gene lookup returns CDR1 SQVTM and CDR2 ANQGSEA. Here the CDR3 reads CNVEDRHQGTRETQYF. The CDR3 nucleotides are TGCAACGTTGAGGATCGGCATCAGGGAACGAGGGAGACCCAGTACTTC.

The V call is TRBV28, the J call TRBJ2-1, with 12 nucleotides matching TRBD1. The V and J ends lost 1 base and 11 bases, in that order; junction bases with no gene match: 12. The CDR3 has 17 amino acids. Germline CDR1 reads MDHEN; CDR2 reads SYDVKM. The CDR3 sequence is CASSLYIIGTGGSKQFF. The CDR3 DNA reads as TGTGCCAGCAGTTTATATATTATAGGGACAGGGGGCAGCAAGCAGTTCTTC.

Note on this clonotype: This sequence may be a read error, since a much larger clone differs from it by one base. The V gene is TRBV6-1, the J gene TRBJ2-7; D is unclear. The germline gives CDR1 MNHNS, CDR2 SASEGT. This CDR3 region has 13 residues. The CDR3 coding sequence is TGTGCCAGCAGAACTTGGGCGACCTACGGGCAGTACTTC. This codes for CASRTWATYGQYF.

The chain joins TRBV4-1 to TRBJ2-1, with 9 positions matching TRBD1. Trimming cost V 3 bases and J 6 bases; bases outside gene matches: 3. The CDR3 is 14 residues long. CDR1 MGHRA and CDR2 YSYEKL come from the germline V gene. CDR3 DNA sequence: TGCGCCAGCAGCCAGTGGGACAGGGTCAATGAGCAGTTCTTC. Amino acids: CASSQWDRVNEQFF.

This clonotype was counted once. Since a much larger clone is just one base distant, this may be a read error. This rearrangement joins TRBV6-2 or TRBV6-3 to TRBJ1-1; no clear D. The CDR3 is 11 amino acids. Per the germline V gene, CDR1 is MNHEY and CDR2 is SVGEGT. CDR3 amino acids: CANSYTGEAFF. For the CDR3, the DNA is TGTGCCAACAGTTACACGGGGGAAGCTTTCTTT.